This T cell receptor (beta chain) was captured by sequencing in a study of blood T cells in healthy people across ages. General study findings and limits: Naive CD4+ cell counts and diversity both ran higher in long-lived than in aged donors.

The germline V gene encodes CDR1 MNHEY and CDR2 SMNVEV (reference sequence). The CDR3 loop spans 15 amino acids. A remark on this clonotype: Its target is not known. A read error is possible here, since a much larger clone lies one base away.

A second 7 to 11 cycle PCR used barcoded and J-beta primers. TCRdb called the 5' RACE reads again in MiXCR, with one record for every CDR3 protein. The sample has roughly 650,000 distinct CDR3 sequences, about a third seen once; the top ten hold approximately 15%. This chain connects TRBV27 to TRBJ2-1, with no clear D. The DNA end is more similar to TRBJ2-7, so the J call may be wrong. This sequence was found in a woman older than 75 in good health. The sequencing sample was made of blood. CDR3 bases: TGTGCCAGCAGCAGTGGGATGCGCTCCTACAATGAGCAGTACTTC. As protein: CASSSGMRSYNEQYF.